The TCR beta chain described here comes from a study of graft-versus-host responses after intestinal transplantation. The table came from immunoSEQ multiplex PCR; TCRdb's copy has only in-frame clones and leaves some out. Here the sample spans more than 60,000 clones, roughly 88% being singletons. Concerning this clone: Its antigen is as yet unknown.

The V segment lost 6 bases and the J segment 0 bases; nucleotides outside the gene matches: 12. The germline V gene has CDR1 SNHLY and CDR2 FYNNEI. This CDR3 is built from 17 residues. The gene calls are TRBV2 and TRBJ2-7, with TRBD2 identical over 9 bases. The receptor comes from a human donor who received an intestinal transplant. Material: unstimulated CD8+ T cells sorted from spleen or lymph node cells, obtained before intestinal transplant. In DNA, the CDR3 is TGTGCCAGCAGCCACAACATAGCGGGGGCGAGCTCCTACGAGCAGTACTTC. This codes for CASSHNIAGASSYEQYF.